This entry concerns a single T cell receptor beta chain. Its antigen is as yet unknown. The data were taken from a study of early T cells in non-severe SARS-CoV-2 infection. Study-wide background: Unsorted whole-blood RNA was sequenced in bulk, leaving chains unpaired.

The TCR library protocol attached unique molecular identifiers to the individual cDNA molecules. In TCRdb, the 5' RACE reads were re-called with MiXCR into one record per CDR3 protein. Found here are 80,000 to 95,000 distinct CDR3 sequences, 14% to 15% of them singletons; the top ten hold about 0.59%. The V gene lost 2 bases and the J gene lost 6 bases, with 19 bases spanning the gap. The CDR3 sequence is 17 residues long. Germline CDR1 reads SGHAT; CDR2 reads FQNNGV. Study-level points and caveats: VDJdb matching skewed toward anti-spike CD8 responses, missing private and CD4 specificities.

The sample was whole blood. V gene TRBV11-2 combines with J gene TRBJ2-2; possible D gene TRBD1, 6 bases. The sequence was collected from an adult who was a healthcare worker with PCR-confirmed SARS-CoV-2 infection or an uninfected control (not recorded which). The CDR3 sequence: CASSLIRRTWGPGELFF. CDR3 DNA: TGTGCCAGCAGCTTAATCCGGCGGACGTGGGGGCCCGGGGAGCTGTTTTTT.